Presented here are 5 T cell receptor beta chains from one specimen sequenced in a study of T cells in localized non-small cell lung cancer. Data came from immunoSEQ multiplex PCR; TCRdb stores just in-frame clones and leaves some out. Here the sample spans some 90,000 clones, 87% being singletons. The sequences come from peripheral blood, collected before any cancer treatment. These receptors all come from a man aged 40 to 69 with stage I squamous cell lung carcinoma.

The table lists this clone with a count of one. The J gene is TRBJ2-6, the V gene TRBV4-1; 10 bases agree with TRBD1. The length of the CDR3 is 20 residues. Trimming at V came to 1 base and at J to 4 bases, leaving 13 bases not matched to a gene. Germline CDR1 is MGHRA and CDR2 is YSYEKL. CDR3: CASSQGPPRDRGAGANVLTF. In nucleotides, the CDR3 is TGCGCCAGCAGCCAAGGTCCACCCAGGGACAGGGGAGCGGGGGCCAACGTCCTGACTTTC.

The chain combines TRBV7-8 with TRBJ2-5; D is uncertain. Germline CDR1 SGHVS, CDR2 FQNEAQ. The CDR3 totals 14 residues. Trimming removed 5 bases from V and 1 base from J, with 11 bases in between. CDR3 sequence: CASSPRRSQETQYF. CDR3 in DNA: TGTGCCAGCAGCCCTCGCAGGTCCCAAGAGACCCAGTACTTC.

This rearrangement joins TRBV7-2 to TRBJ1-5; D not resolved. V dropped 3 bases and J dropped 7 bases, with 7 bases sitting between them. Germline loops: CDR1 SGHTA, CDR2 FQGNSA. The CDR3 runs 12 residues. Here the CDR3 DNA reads TGTGCCAGCAGCTTTCCGGAGCAGCCCCAGCATTTT. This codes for CASSFPEQPQHF.

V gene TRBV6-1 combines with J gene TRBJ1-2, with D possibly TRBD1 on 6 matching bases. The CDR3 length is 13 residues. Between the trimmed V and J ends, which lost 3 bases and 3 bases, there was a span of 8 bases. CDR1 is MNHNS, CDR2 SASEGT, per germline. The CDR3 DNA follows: TGTGCCAGCAGTGACGGGACACACTATGGCTACACCTTC. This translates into CASSDGTHYGYTF.

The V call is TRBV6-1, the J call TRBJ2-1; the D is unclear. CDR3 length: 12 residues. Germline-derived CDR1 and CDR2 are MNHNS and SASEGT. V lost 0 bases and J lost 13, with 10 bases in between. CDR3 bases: TGTGCCAGCAGTGAAGCCGGGCGTGCTCAGTTCTTC. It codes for CASSEAGRAQFF.